These 17 T cell receptor beta chains were all obtained from the same sample, sequenced in a study of read filtering for tumor transcriptome and immune sequencing. The library was built from roughly 400 ng RNA with molecular barcoded adaptors for alpha/delta and beta/gamma chains. Each CDR3 protein is one row after TCRdb ran MiXCR on the reads. This sample yields 85,000 or so distinct CDR3 sequences, of which roughly 12% are seen a single time; approximately 15% belongs to the top ten. The sequenced sample was a population of CD138-negative cells sorted from bone marrow. Receptors were obtained from a donor at least 40 years old with multiple myeloma.

Comments on this clonotype: Because the CDR3 is missing its conserved closing phenylalanine or tryptophan, this is likely a read error. The DNA is left out, because the CDR3 cannot be placed on it with certainty; the CDR3 is given as TCRdb lists it. The chain is built from TRBV25-1 and TRBJ1-1; whether TRBD1, the table's D call, matches the DNA was not checked. The CDR3 is made up of 16 amino acids, end residues included. Germline-derived CDR1 and CDR2 are MGHDK and SYGVNS. The CDR3 protein is CASSGTHPETGAEAFL.

This clonotype was observed many times. This chain uses TRBV12-3 or TRBV12-4 with TRBJ2-4; D not resolved. The V gene lost 3 bases and the J gene lost 0 bases, with 9 bases spanning the gap. The CDR3 runs 15 residues. The CDR3 coding sequence is TGTGCCAGCAGTTTTCTAGGGCTAGCCAAAAACATTCAGTACTTC. It is translated as CASSFLGLAKNIQYF.

About this clonotype: This may be a read error: a much more frequent sequence differs by one nucleotide. V and J are TRBV3-1 and TRBJ1-1; 7 bases align to TRBD1. CDR3 length equals 15 residues. Trimming cost V 2 bases and J 4 bases; bases outside gene matches: 7. CDR1 is LGHDT, CDR2 YNNKEL, per germline (reference sequence). DNA of the CDR3: TGTGCCAGCAGCCAACCGCGCCAGGGGGGCACTGAAGCTTTCTTT. Translation: CASSQPRQGGTEAFF.

This clonotype has a count of ten or more. The rearrangement links TRBV30 to TRBJ1-6; possibly TRBD1 for D (5 bases). The CDR3 sequence is 16 residues long. CDR1 and CDR2 from the germline V gene are GTSNPN and SVGIG (reference sequence). V lost 0 bases, J lost 5 bases, and 14 bases lay in between. CDR3 DNA: TGTGCCTGGAGTGTACTCGGGGCAGGGAATAATTCACCCCTCCACTTT. Its translation: CAWSVLGAGNNSPLHF.

This clonotype was recorded a few times. With a much larger clone just one base away, this may be a read error. CDR3 nucleotide sequence: TGCGCCAGCGCCAACAGATTTTCTGGGGCCAACGTCCTGACTTTC. Translated: CASANRFSGANVLTF. The chain combines TRBV5-1 with TRBJ2-6; unclear D gene. V was trimmed by 7 bases and J by 1 base, leaving 12 bases between them. This CDR3 region has 15 residues. Germline V gene sequence: CDR1 SGHRS, CDR2 YFSETQ.

The chain combines TRBV25-1 with TRBJ2-5, with TRBD2 as a possible D gene (7 bases). V lost 4 bases and J lost 2, with 17 bases in between. Germline-derived CDR1 and CDR2 are MGHDK and SYGVNS. This CDR3 comprises 16 residues. The DNA for the CDR3 is TGTGCCAGCAGTGCGGGGAGGGGGGCAGGGCAAGAGACCCAGTACTTC. Protein sequence: CASSAGRGAGQETQYF. The complete variable domain, with remaining parts taken from reference TRBV25-1 and TRBJ2-5, reads EADIYQTPRYLVIGTGKKITLECSQTMGHDKMYWYQQDPGMELHLIHYSYGVNSTEKGDLSSESTVSRIRTEHFPLTLESARPSHTSQYLCASSAGRGAGQETQYFGPGTRLLVL.

This clonotype was counted only a few times. The chain is built from TRBV5-1 and TRBJ2-1, with 8 bases aligning to TRBD1. J gave up 14 bases and V 3 bases, and 13 bases lay outside the gene matches. CDR1 is SGHRS and CDR2 is YFSETQ in the germline V gene. The CDR3 length is 14 residues. CDR3 DNA: TGCGCCAGCAGCTCCACCTCAACAGGGGGTAGAAAGTTCTTC. Its protein product is CASSSTSTGGRKFF. The entire variable domain, with the rest obtained from reference TRBV5-1 and TRBJ2-1, is as follows: KAGVTQTPRYLIKTRGQQVTLSCSPISGHRSVSWYQQTPGQGLQFLFEYFSETQRNKGNFPGRFSGRQFSNSRSEMNVSTLELGDSALYLCASSSTSTGGRKFFGPGTRLTVL.

This clonotype has a count of ten or more. The chain joins TRBV3-1 to TRBJ2-7; no definite D call. The CDR3 is 14 residues long. Germline CDR1 and CDR2: LGHDT and YNNKEL (reference sequence). The ends were cut back, 3 bases at V and 0 bases at J, with 9 bases in the middle. CDR3 region: CASSQFLSSYEQYF. CDR3 in DNA: TGTGCCAGCAGCCAGTTCCTAAGCTCCTACGAGCAGTACTTC.

At least ten counts were recorded for this clonotype. This chain connects TRBV20-1 to TRBJ1-2; D call uncertain. Trimming cost V 0 bases and J 10 bases, with 9 bases left between them. The CDR3 contains 11 residues. CDR1 DFQATT and CDR2 SNEGSKA come from the germline V gene (reference sequence). CDR3 sequence: CSARDEGVYTF. CDR3 in DNA: TGCAGTGCTAGAGATGAGGGAGTCTACACCTTC.

This clonotype has a count of ten or more. The CDR3 protein is CAWSPGTGDTQYF. For the CDR3, the DNA is TGTGCCTGGAGTCCGGGGACGGGAGATACGCAGTATTTT. The V and J genes are TRBV30 and TRBJ2-3; D is perhaps TRBD1 or TRBD2 (5 bases each). Trimming left V 2 bases short and J 5 bases short, with 11 bases between. CDR3 length: 13 amino acids. Germline CDR1 and CDR2: GTSNPN and SVGIG (reference sequence).

V gene TRBV5-1 combines with J gene TRBJ2-5; 12 positions match TRBD2. This CDR3 has 16 amino acids. The J segment lost 5 bases and the V segment lost 0 bases, leaving 5 bases of the junction unmatched. CDR1 and CDR2 (germline): SGHRS, YFSETQ. The CDR3: CASSLGLAGGQETQYF. The CDR3 nucleotides read TGCGCCAGCAGCTTGGGCCTAGCGGGAGGGCAGGAGACCCAGTACTTC.

This clonotype was observed many times. The gene calls are TRBV6-1 and TRBJ2-5; D not resolved. The CDR3 contains 13 residues. Trimming took 1 base from V and 4 from J, leaving 7 bases between them. CDR1 and CDR2 from the germline V gene are MNHNS and SASEGT. CDR3 nucleotides: TGTGCCAGCAGTGAAGTCGTAAGAGAGACCCAGTACTTC. Translating it yields CASSEVVRETQYF.

This clonotype was recorded many times. The V gene is TRBV27, the J gene TRBJ2-7; D ambiguous. This CDR3 is built from 10 residues. Trimming removed 6 bases at V and 4 bases at J, with 4 bases between. Germline V lookup: CDR1 MNHEY, CDR2 SMNVEV (reference sequence). The CDR3 region has the DNA TGTGCCAGCAGCTGGTACGAGCAGTACTTC. Encoded protein: CASSWYEQYF.

This clonotype was counted at least ten times. The CDR3 here is CATAGGATNEQFF. The CDR3 coding sequence is TGCGCCACTGCGGGGGGAGCGACCAATGAGCAGTTCTTC. The chain joins TRBV5-1 to TRBJ2-1; 8 positions match TRBD2. This CDR3 is 13 amino acids long. V trimming: 9 bases; J trimming: 6 bases; junction bases outside the gene matches: 8. Germline lookup yields CDR1 SGHRS and CDR2 YFSETQ.

At least ten counts were recorded for this clonotype. The J gene is TRBJ1-6, the V gene TRBV20-1; 9 bases line up with TRBD1. The CDR3 is 14 amino acids. Germline CDR1 DFQATT, CDR2 SNEGSKA (reference sequence). V lost 6 bases, J lost 10 bases, and 10 bases stayed unmatched. The CDR3 DNA reads TGCAGTGCCTCTAGGACAGGGGAGGTCTCACCCCTCCACTTT. This gives the protein CSASRTGEVSPLHF.

This clonotype was detected ten times or more. The chain links TRBV2 to TRBJ2-5; D ambiguous. This CDR3 is built from 13 residues. Germline assignment: CDR1 SNHLY and CDR2 FYNNEI. The V and J ends lost 7 bases and 5 bases respectively, with 14 bases between them. The CDR3 reads CASNSREGETQYF. The CDR3 coding sequence is TGTGCCAGCAATTCCCGCGAAGGGGAGACCCAGTACTTC.

Of note for this clonotype: A much bigger clone sits one base away, suggesting this may be a read error. In this CDR3 the conserved last residue, phenylalanine or tryptophan, is missing, so a read error is likely. The J gene is TRBJ2-2, the V gene TRBV5-1, with D perhaps matching TRBD2 (5 bases). The CDR3 contains 14 residues. Germline CDR1 reads SGHRS; CDR2 reads YFSETQ. Trimming stripped 4 bases from V and 7 bases from J, with 14 bases between. CDR3: CASSVNGGIGELFL. In nucleotides, the CDR3 is TGCGCCAGCAGCGTGAACGGAGGAATCGGGGAGCTGTTTCTT.